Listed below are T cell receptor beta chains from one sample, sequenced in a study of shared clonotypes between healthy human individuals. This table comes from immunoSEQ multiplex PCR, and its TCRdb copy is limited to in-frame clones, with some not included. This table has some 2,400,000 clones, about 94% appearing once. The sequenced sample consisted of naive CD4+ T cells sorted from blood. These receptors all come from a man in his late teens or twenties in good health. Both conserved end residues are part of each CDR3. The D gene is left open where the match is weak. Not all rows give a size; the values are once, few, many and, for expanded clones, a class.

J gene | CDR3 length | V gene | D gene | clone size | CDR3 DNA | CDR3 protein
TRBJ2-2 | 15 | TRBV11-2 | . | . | TGTGCCAGCAGCTTACGAGTCGTGACTCACGGGGAGCTGTTTTTT | CASSLRVVTHGELFF
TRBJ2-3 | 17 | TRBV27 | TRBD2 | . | TGTGCCAGCACCGGAAGGGCTAGCGGGAGCAACACAGATACGCAGTATTTT | CASTGRASGSNTDTQYF
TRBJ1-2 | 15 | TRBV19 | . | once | TGTGCCAGTAGCAACTCCAGGGGTCCTTCTTATGGCTACACCTTC | CASSNSRGPSYGYTF
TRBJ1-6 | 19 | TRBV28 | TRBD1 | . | TGTGCCAGCAGTTTACGGAGACAGGGTGTGAGCTCCTATAATTCACCCCTCCACTTT | CASSLRRQGVSSYNSPLHF
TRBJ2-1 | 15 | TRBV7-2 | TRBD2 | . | TGTGCCAGCAGCTTAGAAGGGACTAACAACAATGAGCAGTTCTTC | CASSLEGTNNNEQFF
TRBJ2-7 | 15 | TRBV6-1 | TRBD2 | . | TGTGCCAGCAGCGGGTTCTTAGCGGGAGGGAACGAGCAGTACTTC | CASSGFLAGGNEQYF
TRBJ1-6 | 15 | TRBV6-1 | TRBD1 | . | TGTGCCAGCAGTGAAATCGGACAGGCAAATTCACCCCTCCACTTT | CASSEIGQANSPLHF
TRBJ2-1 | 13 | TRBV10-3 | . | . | TGTGCCATCAGTGACACCCCGGGGAATGAGCAGTTCTTC | CAISDTPGNEQFF
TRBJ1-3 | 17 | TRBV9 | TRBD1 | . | TGTGCCAGCAGCGTAGGGATAGAGGGGGCTGTTGGAAACACCATATATTTT | CASSVGIEGAVGNTIYF
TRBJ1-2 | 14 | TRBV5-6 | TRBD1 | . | TGTGCCAGCAGCCGGACAGGGAGTAACTATGGCTACACCTTC | CASSRTGSNYGYTF
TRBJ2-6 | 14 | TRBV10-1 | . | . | TGCGCCAGCAGCCGGAACTCTGGGGCCAACGTCCTGACTTTC | CASSRNSGANVLTF
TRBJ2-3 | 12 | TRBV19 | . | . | TGTGCCAGTAGTATGGATCGAGATACGCAGTATTTT | CASSMDRDTQYF
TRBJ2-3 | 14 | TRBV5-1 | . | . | TGCGCCAGCAGCACCGGGACCAAACCAGATACGCAGTATTTT | CASSTGTKPDTQYF
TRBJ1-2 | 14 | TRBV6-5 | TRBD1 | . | TGTGCCGCGAAGGGACAGGGAATCTTCTATGGCTACACCTTC | CAAKGQGIFYGYTF
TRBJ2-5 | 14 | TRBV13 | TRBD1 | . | TGTGCCAGCACCGGGGACAGGGGTAGAGAGACCCAGTACTTC | CASTGDRGRETQYF
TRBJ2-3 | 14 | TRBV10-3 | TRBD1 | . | TGTGCCATACTACAGGGGCCCGGAACAGATACGCAGTATTTT | CAILQGPGTDTQYF